The 8 T cell receptor beta chains listed next were all sequenced from one sample in a study of T cells in Graves' hyperthyroidism and ophthalmopathy. Amplification of TCR beta CDR3 regions used RNA as the template. First-round RT-PCR of the TCR CDR3 relied on the HTBI primer set. MiXCR, applied by TCRdb to the multiplex PCR reads, yields one record per CDR3 protein. This table has about 260,000 distinct CDR3 sequences, roughly 17% appearing once. The sample comprised blood. These receptors were obtained from a woman under 30 with Graves' ophthalmopathy.

This clonotype was seen repeatedly, ten times or more. V and J are TRBV18 and TRBJ2-3, with D maybe TRBD1 (6 bases). V was shortened by 3 bases and J by 3 bases, with 13 bases between the two germline ends. Germline CDR1 is KGHSH and CDR2 is LQKENI. The CDR3 consists of 15 residues. The DNA of the CDR3 is TGTGCCAGCTCACCCATAATCGGACAGACAGATACGCAGTATTTT. Its translation is CASSPIIGQTDTQYF.

This clonotype has at least ten counts. V gene TRBV27 combines with J gene TRBJ2-7; tentatively, D is TRBD1 or TRBD2 (6 bases each). Trimming took off 7 bases at V and 0 bases at J, with 13 bases between the two ends. This CDR3 comprises 14 residues. The germline V gene encodes CDR1 MNHEY and CDR2 SMNVEV (reference sequence). The CDR3 region is CASKEGVFSYEQYF. CDR3 coding DNA: TGTGCCAGCAAGGAGGGGGTGTTCTCCTACGAGCAGTACTTC.

The sample holds many counts of this clonotype. The genes are TRBV20-1 and TRBJ2-5, with 7 bases aligning to TRBD1. In germline, CDR1 is DFQATT, CDR2 SNEGSKA (reference sequence). This CDR3 has 13 residues. Trimming took 6 bases from V and 3 from J; bases not matched to a gene: 7. DNA for the CDR3: TGCAGTGCCAGGGGACAGCTCAAAGAGACCCAGTACTTC. Its translation is CSARGQLKETQYF.

This clonotype was detected many times. This rearrangement joins TRBV28 to TRBJ2-5; possible D gene TRBD1, 5 bases. The CDR3 is 15 residues long. The germline V gene has CDR1 MDHEN and CDR2 SYDVKM. Trimming cost V 6 bases and J 3 bases, with 17 bases left between them. The DNA of the CDR3 is TGTGCCAGCAGACTGGGGCAGCTAAAGGAAGAGACCCAGTACTTC. It specifies CASRLGQLKEETQYF.

In this sample, this clonotype turned up many times. The rearrangement links TRBV19 to TRBJ1-2; D is unresolved. The V end lost 9 bases, the J end lost 5 bases, and 22 bases lay between the germline ends. The CDR3 has 15 amino acids. CDR1 and CDR2 from the germline V gene are LNHDA and SQIVND (reference sequence). The CDR3, as DNA: TGTGCCAGCGGCGACGCGGCGCCGATTTCGTATGGCTACACCTTC. Translated, it gives CASGDAAPISYGYTF.

This clonotype appeared many times. The J gene is TRBJ1-1, the V gene TRBV5-1, with D unclear. The germline V gene encodes CDR1 SGHRS and CDR2 YFSETQ. The CDR3 is made up of 14 amino acids. V gave up 2 bases and J gave up 6 bases, with 14 bases separating them. The CDR3 loop is CASSFDGLAPEAFF. The CDR3 coding sequence is TGCGCCAGCAGCTTCGACGGTTTGGCCCCTGAAGCTTTCTTT.

This clonotype was picked up a small number of times. The gene calls are TRBV4-2 and TRBJ2-7; no clear D. This CDR3 has 12 amino acids. V was shortened by 0 bases and J by 7 bases, with 7 bases between the two germline ends. CDR1 LGHNA and CDR2 YNFKEQ come from the germline V gene. This CDR3 is CASSQDTGEQYF. CDR3 bases: TGTGCCAGCAGCCAAGATACCGGGGAGCAGTACTTC.

The chain links TRBV5-1 to TRBJ2-2; 10 bases line up with TRBD2. Trimming cost V 4 bases and J 0 bases; bases outside gene matches: 3. The CDR3 has 16 amino acids. Germline lookup yields CDR1 SGHRS and CDR2 YFSETQ. CDR3 region: CASSPSGGPNTGELFF. The CDR3 DNA reads TGCGCCAGCAGCCCTAGCGGGGGACCGAACACCGGGGAGCTGTTTTTT.